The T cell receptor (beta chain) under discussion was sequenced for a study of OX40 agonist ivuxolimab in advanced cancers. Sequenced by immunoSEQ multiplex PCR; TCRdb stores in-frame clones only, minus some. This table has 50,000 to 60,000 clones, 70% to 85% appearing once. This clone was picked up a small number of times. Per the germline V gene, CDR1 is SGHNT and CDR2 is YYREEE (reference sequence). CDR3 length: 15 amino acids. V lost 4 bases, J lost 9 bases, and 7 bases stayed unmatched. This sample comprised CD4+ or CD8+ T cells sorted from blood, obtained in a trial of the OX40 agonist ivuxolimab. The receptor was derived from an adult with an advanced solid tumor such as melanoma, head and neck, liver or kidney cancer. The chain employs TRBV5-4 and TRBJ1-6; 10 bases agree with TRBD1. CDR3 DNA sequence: TGTGCCAGCAGCCAGGGACAGGGGAGGAGTTCACCCCTCCACTTT. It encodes CASSQGQGRSSPLHF.